The TCR beta chain under discussion was sequenced for a study of CD4+ T cells in melanoma. The study, taken as a whole, reports: Reportedly, melanoma neoantigen-specific CD4+ T cells showed varied differentiation states. CD8+ T cell, macrophage and B cell function reportedly correlated with neoantigen-specific CD4+ T cells.

This CDR3 is built from 15 residues. V lost 10 bases and J lost 2; bases outside the gene matches: 7. CDR1 LNHDA and CDR2 SQIVND come from the germline V gene (reference sequence). Clones were sequenced by immunoSEQ multiplex PCR, and TCRdb holds only the in-frame ones, with some missing. This table holds roughly 200 clones, about 73% found once. With regard to this clone: Its antigen is currently unknown.

The TCR originated in a human donor with melanoma. Material for sequencing was cells sorted by PD-1 expression. The chain joins TRBV19 to TRBJ1-5, with TRBD1 matching 11 bases. The CDR3 region has the DNA TGTGCCACCAGGACAGGGGGCAGCGGCAATCAGCCCCAGCATTTT. It encodes CATRTGGSGNQPQHF.